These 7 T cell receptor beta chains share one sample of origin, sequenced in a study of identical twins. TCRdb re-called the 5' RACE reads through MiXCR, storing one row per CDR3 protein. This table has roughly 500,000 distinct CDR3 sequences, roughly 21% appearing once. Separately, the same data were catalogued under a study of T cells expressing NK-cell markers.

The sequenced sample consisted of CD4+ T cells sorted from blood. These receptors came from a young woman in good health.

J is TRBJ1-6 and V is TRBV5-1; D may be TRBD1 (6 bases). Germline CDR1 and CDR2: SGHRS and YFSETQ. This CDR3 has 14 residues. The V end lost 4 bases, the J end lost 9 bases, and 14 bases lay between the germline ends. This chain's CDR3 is CASSVWTVGSPLHF. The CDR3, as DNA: TGCGCCAGCAGCGTCTGGACAGTGGGTTCACCCCTCCACTTT.

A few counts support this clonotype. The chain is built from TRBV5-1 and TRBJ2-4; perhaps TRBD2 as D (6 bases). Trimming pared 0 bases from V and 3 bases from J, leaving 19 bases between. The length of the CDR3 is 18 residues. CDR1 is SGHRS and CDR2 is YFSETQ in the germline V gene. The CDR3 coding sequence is TGCGCCAGCAGCTTGGAGTTTACGGGAGTACGGGGCAAAAACATTCAGTACTTC. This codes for CASSLEFTGVRGKNIQYF. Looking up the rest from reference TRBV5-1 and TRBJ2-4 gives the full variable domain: KAGVTQTPRYLIKTRGQQVTLSCSPISGHRSVSWYQQTPGQGLQFLFEYFSETQRNKGNFPGRFSGRQFSNSRSEMNVSTLELGDSALYLCASSLEFTGVRGKNIQYFGAGTRLSVL.

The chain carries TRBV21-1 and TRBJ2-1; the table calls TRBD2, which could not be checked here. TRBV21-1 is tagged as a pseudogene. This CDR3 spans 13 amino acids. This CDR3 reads CASSNTGIAEQFF. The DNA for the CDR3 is TGTGCCAGCAGCAATACCGGGATAGCTGAGCAGTTCTTC.

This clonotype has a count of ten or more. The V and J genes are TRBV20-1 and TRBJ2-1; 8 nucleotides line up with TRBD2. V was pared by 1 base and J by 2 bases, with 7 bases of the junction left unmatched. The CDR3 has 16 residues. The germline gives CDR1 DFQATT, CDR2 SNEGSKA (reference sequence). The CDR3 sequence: CSARGLSGAPYNEQFF. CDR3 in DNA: TGCAGTGCTAGAGGTCTTAGCGGGGCACCCTACAATGAGCAGTTCTTC.

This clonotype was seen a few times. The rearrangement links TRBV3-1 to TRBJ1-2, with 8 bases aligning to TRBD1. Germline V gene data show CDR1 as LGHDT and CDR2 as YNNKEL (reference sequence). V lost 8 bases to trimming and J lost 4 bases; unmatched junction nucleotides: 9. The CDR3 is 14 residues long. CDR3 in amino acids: CASGRGGTGYGYTF. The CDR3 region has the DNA TGTGCCAGCGGCCGAGGAGGGACAGGCTATGGCTACACCTTC. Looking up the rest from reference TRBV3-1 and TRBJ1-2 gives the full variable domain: DTAVSQTPKYLVTQMGNDKSIKCEQNLGHDTMYWYKQDSKKFLKIMFSYNNKELIINETVPNRFSPKSPDKAHLNLHINSLELGDSAVYFCASGRGGTGYGYTFGSGTRLTVV.

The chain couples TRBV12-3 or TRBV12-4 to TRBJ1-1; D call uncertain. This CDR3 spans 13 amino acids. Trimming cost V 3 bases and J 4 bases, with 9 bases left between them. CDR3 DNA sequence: TGTGCCAGCAGTTTTTTGGGGAGCACTGAAGCTTTCTTT. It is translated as CASSFLGSTEAFF.

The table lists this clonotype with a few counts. CDR3 nucleotide sequence: TGTGCCAGCAGCCAAGCTACCTCCGGGACAGGGGTCACTGAAGCTTTCTTT. This translates into CASSQATSGTGVTEAFF. The V call is TRBV4-2, the J call TRBJ1-1; 10 bases match TRBD1. The CDR3 consists of 17 residues. The ends lost 1 base at V and 4 bases at J; junction bases unmatched: 9. Germline V gene lookup returns CDR1 LGHNA and CDR2 YNFKEQ.